These T cell receptor beta chains were read from a single sample in a study of vaccination and CD4 T cells after COVID-19. TCRdb fed the PCR reads into MiXCR, producing one record per CDR3 protein. Of 11,000 to 15,000 distinct CDR3 sequences detected, 50% to 55% appear once; the ten largest clones hold about 12%. These TCRs' antigens remain unknown. The sequencing sample was made of CD4+ T cells from blood, cultured in vitro. The source is a human donor who had recovered from COVID-19. The CDR3 runs from the conserved cysteine through the conserved F or W. Each record gives: J gene, V gene, D gene, CDR3 protein. A D gene is named only where the DNA matches it firmly.

TRBJ2-1 TRBV20-1 TRBD2 CSASRLAGDNEQFF
TRBJ2-5 TRBV27 - CASSFRGGRGQETQYF
TRBJ1-2 TRBV6-2/TRBV6-3 - CASSYDSNYGYTF
TRBJ2-3 TRBV20-1 TRBD2 CSAHLLAGGGADTQYF
TRBJ1-6 TRBV7-3 - CASSSGRNSPLHF
TRBJ1-1 TRBV28 TRBD1 CASSPPDRAAFF
TRBJ2-1 TRBV20-1 TRBD2 CSAPRAGVEEQFF
TRBJ2-3 TRBV15 - CATSRAHRAADTQYF
TRBJ2-7 TRBV6-2/TRBV6-3 TRBD2 CASSAAYSSGYEQYF
TRBJ2-1 TRBV6-1 - CASSAAGGGSYNEQFF
TRBJ1-1 TRBV25-1 - CASTLPSPRGRFLNTEAFF
TRBJ2-7 TRBV28 - CASSLSGLNEQYF
TRBJ2-6 TRBV5-4 TRBD1 CASSTPTGGLASGANVLTF
TRBJ2-1 TRBV19 - CASSILKTGVGNEQFF
TRBJ2-1 TRBV19 TRBD1 CASRNSNRGDDNEQFF
TRBJ2-2 TRBV19 - CASINPVGTGELFF
TRBJ2-3 TRBV7-9 TRBD1 CASSDTGADTQYF
TRBJ2-1 TRBV25-1 - CASSPGPNEQFF
TRBJ2-1 TRBV10-3 - CAITTVGNEQFF
TRBJ2-3 TRBV6-5 TRBD2 CASSYGLASDTQYF
TRBJ2-7 TRBV5-1 - CASSYGGSYEQYF
TRBJ1-1 TRBV2 - CATGRGNTEAFF
TRBJ2-1 TRBV6-2/TRBV6-3 TRBD1 CASRDRGTYNEQFF
TRBJ1-5 TRBV6-1 TRBD1 CASIGQGGGNQPQHF
TRBJ2-2 TRBV19 TRBD1 CASRNRGPTGELFF
TRBJ2-1 TRBV6-1 - CASQRVPEYNEQFF
TRBJ2-2 TRBV7-2 - CASSLGPSNTGELFF
TRBJ1-2 TRBV20-1 - CSARDLGFKDYGYTF
TRBJ2-5 TRBV20-1 TRBD2 CSAVEASGSLRETQYF
TRBJ1-5 TRBV2 - CAGTREIGQPQHF
TRBJ2-5 TRBV5-1 TRBD2 CASSFTVRTSAPETQYF
TRBJ2-1 TRBV7-2 - CASSFLDRGKFF
TRBJ1-2 TRBV2 - CASSYQQGSGYGYTF
TRBJ2-3 TRBV24-1 TRBD1 CATDQTGASTDTQYF
TRBJ1-1 TRBV28 - CASNPTTGHMNTEAFF
TRBJ2-5 TRBV4-1 - CASSQVAFLETQYF
TRBJ2-3 TRBV7-9 - CAGGGAGTDTQYF
TRBJ2-1 TRBV18 - CASSPGRNNEQFF
TRBJ2-7 TRBV20-1 TRBD2 CSAMWLAGVYEQYF
TRBJ2-1 TRBV11-2 TRBD2 CASSLLVAGAGYEQFF